This T cell receptor beta chain was captured by sequencing in a study of cytomegalovirus exposure and HLA in healthy donors. Only in-frame clones appear in the TCRdb table, and some are missing; sequencing was by immunoSEQ multiplex PCR. The table includes some 110,000 clones, 70% to 90% detected once. Trimming stripped 4 bases from V and 4 bases from J, with 7 bases between. This CDR3 comprises 12 residues. Germline V gene lookup returns CDR1 ENHRY and CDR2 SYGVKD. This clone was seen more than once but under ten times. Material for sequencing was PBMCs. The J gene is TRBJ1-2, the V gene TRBV10-3; D unresolved. The source of this sequence is a man younger than 30 in good health and CMV-seropositive. CDR3 nucleotide sequence: TGTGCCATCAGTGTGGCCCTCTATGGCTACACCTTC. This gives the protein CAISVALYGYTF.